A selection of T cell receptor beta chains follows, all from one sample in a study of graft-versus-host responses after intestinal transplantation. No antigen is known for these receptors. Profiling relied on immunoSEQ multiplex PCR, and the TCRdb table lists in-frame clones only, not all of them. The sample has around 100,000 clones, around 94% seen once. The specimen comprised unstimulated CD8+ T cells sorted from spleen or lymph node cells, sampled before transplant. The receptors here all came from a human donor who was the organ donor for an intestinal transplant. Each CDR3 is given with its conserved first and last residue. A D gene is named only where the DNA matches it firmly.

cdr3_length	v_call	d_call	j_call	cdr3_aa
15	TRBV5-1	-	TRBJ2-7	CASSLGGSVPGVLNF
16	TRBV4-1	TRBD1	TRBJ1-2	CASSPVPGTANYGYTF
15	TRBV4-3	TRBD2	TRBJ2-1	CASSQGTSAYNEQFF
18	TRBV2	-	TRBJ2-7	CASSEASERDLLGDEQYF
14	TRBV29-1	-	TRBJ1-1	CSVEDRKMNTEAFF
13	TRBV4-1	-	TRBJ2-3	CASSRPQGDTQYF
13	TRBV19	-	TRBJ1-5	CASGWGGNQPQHF
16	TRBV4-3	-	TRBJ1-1	CASSQVSWDMNTEAFF
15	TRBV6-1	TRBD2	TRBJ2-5	CASIPAGATSSEGDF
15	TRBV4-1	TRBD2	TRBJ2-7	CASSQVAGAPYEQYF
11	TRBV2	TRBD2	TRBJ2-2	CATGEGGELFF
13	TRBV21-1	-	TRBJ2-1	CASTASGSHEQFF
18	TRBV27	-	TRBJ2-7	CASSFTPIFQARGYEQYF
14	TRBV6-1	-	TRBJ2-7	CASSLARGVHEQYF
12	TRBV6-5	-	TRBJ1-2	CASRGVAYGYTF
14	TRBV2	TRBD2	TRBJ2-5	CASSGGTSSETQYF
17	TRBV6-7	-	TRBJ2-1	CASRTRPLSPWGNEQFF
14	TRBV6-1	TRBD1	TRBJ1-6	CASRAGDSYSPLHF
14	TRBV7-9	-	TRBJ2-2	CASSASQGTGELFF
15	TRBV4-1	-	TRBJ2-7	CASSPRRANSYEQYF
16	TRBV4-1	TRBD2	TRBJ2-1	CASSQVDSGGLNEQFF
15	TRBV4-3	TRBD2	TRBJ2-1	CASSRTSAGLHEQFF
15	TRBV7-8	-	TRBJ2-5	CASSFQPDSLETQYF
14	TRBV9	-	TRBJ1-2	CASSVDAGVNGYTF
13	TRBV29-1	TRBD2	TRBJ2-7	CSVVGGGSYEQYF
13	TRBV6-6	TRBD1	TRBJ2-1	CASSYRDRGYQFF
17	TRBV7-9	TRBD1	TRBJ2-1	CASSLFPPVRQGNEQFF
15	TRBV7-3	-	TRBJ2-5	CASSLGRGKRETQYF
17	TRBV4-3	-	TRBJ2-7	CASSQDRGGTFSYEQYF
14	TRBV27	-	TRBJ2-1	CASSLESSYNEQFF
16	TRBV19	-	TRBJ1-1	CASSISPAGAHTEAFF
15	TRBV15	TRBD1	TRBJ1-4	CATSRLRDRAEKLFF